The T cell receptor (beta chain) under discussion was sequenced for a study of blood T cell repertoires in COVID-19 (dated by TCRdb to the early 2020s). For the study in its entirety: Collaborator samples came from the United States, Italy and Spain and covered acute and convalescent phases of COVID-19. The prospective study material was composed of cDNA or gDNA derived from T cells, B-cell-depleted T cells, or PBMCs. Subjects who had been exposed to COVID-19, were actively infected with it, or had recovered from it provided the deeply sampled blood TCRbeta repertoires that made up the dataset. The repertoires were released in a freely available public database meant as a resource for research on the immune response to SARS-CoV-2. Samples came from the ongoing ImmuneRACE study (first 160 participants) plus 1,254 subjects from 6 global collaborators. Nearly every sample came with metadata listing a de-identified subject ID, COVID-19 status, age in years and sex. Where available, HLA class I and class II types were obtained from metadata supplied by the sample provider rather than from assay-based typing.

CDR3 length: 15 amino acids, cysteine to phenylalanine. The DNA shown is the 45-base CDR3, in frame from base 1. CDR1 is given as LGHNA and CDR2 as YNFKEQ, both from the germline V gene. TCRbeta CDR3 regions were amplified from genomic DNA by means of the immunoSEQ Assay, a bias-controlled multiplex PCR. Per the authors' processing: The number of nucleated cells in each sample was estimated from the amplification of reference gene primers within the assay. To quantify the absolute abundance of each unique TCRbeta CDR3 rearrangement, sequence reads were collapsed and filtered. For each sample, productive Simpson clonality was calculated as the square root of Simpson's diversity index over productive rearrangements. TCRdb carries this immuneACCESS record with in-frame sequences only. Its versions omit some clonotypes, under half of them owing to an unresolved V gene in the studies checked, with the rest unexplained. V and J calls and clone size are given by that table; D and trimming were obtained from the DNA. In all, the sample holds around 59,000 clones, and 81% of those were seen once. The ten largest clones add up to under 30% of the sample.

The study at large found these results: How much clinical and demographic metadata was included differed by source and by participant, and the metadata was provided uncurated.

Whole blood was collected in K2EDTA tubes by collaborating institutions according to the institutions' own protocols. For TCRbeta analysis, collaborators shipped samples in one of three forms: frozen whole blood, isolated PBMCs, or DNA extracted from either of those sample types. This clone was seen more than once but under ten times. Its cognate antigen has yet to be identified. At one end, the junction sequence differs from germline, possibly due to a read error. The clonotype comes from a woman aged 80 or over with active or convalescent COVID-19. Sequenced: peripheral blood. The chain was built from TRBV4-2 and TRBJ1-1; TRBD1 fits 7 bases in the junction. CDR3 protein: CASSQVGTAGSIDLF. In nucleotide form, the sequence is TGTGCCAGCAGCCAAGTTGGGACAGCCGGCAGTATTGATCTCTTT.